The rows below give T cell receptor beta chains drawn from one sample of a study of blood T cell repertoires in COVID-19. Clones were read by immunoSEQ multiplex PCR, and TCRdb kept only the in-frame ones, dropping some. Found here are approximately 30,000 clones, 91% of them singletons; the top ten hold 5% to 7%. Material: peripheral blood. The receptors stem from a human donor in a cohort sampled during active COVID-19. CDR3s include the opening cysteine and the closing phenylalanine or tryptophan. Fields, in order: J gene, D gene, clone size, V gene, CDR3 DNA, CDR3 protein. The D gene is left open where the match is weak. Clone size is not always given. Where it is, it says once, few, many or a class for expanded clones.

j_call: TRBJ1-5
d_call: TRBD1
clone_size: .
v_call: TRBV6-5
cdr3_nt: TGTGCCAGCAACCCCGGACAGGGAGGCAATCAGCCCCAGCATTTT
cdr3_aa: CASNPGQGGNQPQHF

j_call: TRBJ2-5
d_call: .
clone_size: .
v_call: TRBV12-3/TRBV12-4
cdr3_nt: TGTGCCAGCAGTTTGCCAGGCCAAGAGACCCAGTACTTC
cdr3_aa: CASSLPGQETQYF

j_call: TRBJ2-2
d_call: TRBD2
clone_size: few
v_call: TRBV19
cdr3_nt: TGTGCCAGTAGCAAAAGCGGGAGGGTCCGGGCCGGGGAGCTGTTTTTT
cdr3_aa: CASSKSGRVRAGELFF

j_call: TRBJ2-1
d_call: .
clone_size: .
v_call: TRBV6-1
cdr3_nt: TGTGCCAGCAGTGAAGCACCTGACAGTTACAATGAGCAGTTCTTC
cdr3_aa: CASSEAPDSYNEQFF

j_call: TRBJ2-5
d_call: TRBD1
clone_size: .
v_call: TRBV6-5
cdr3_nt: TGTGCCAGCAGGACGACAGGGGCAAAGACCCAGTACTTC
cdr3_aa: CASRTTGAKTQYF

j_call: TRBJ2-3
d_call: TRBD2
clone_size: .
v_call: TRBV18
cdr3_nt: TGTGCCAGCTCACCTGGGACTAGCGTAGATACGCAGTATTTT
cdr3_aa: CASSPGTSVDTQYF

j_call: TRBJ2-3
d_call: .
clone_size: .
v_call: TRBV4-1
cdr3_nt: TGCGCCAGCAGCCAAGATTGGGCCTCCGGCACAGATACGCAGTATTTT
cdr3_aa: CASSQDWASGTDTQYF

j_call: TRBJ2-3
d_call: .
clone_size: .
v_call: TRBV19
cdr3_nt: TGTGCCAGTTGTTTCGGCGGGGGCACAGATACGCAGTATTTT
cdr3_aa: CASCFGGGTDTQYF

j_call: TRBJ2-3
d_call: .
clone_size: .
v_call: TRBV9
cdr3_nt: TGTGCCAGCAGCGTAGGGGGGGTTTGGCCCACAGATACGCAGTATTTT
cdr3_aa: CASSVGGVWPTDTQYF

j_call: TRBJ2-2
d_call: .
clone_size: .
v_call: TRBV2
cdr3_nt: TGTGCCACCCAAAACGGGAACACCGGGGAGCTGTTTTTT
cdr3_aa: CATQNGNTGELFF

j_call: TRBJ2-5
d_call: .
clone_size: .
v_call: TRBV5-6
cdr3_nt: TGTGCCAGCAGCTTTCTTTCTTTCCCTCAGAAGACCCAGTACTTC
cdr3_aa: CASSFLSFPQKTQYF

j_call: TRBJ2-3
d_call: TRBD2
clone_size: .
v_call: TRBV5-1
cdr3_nt: TGCGCCAGCAGCCCGGGCCTAGCGGGAGGCTCGTTGAGCACAGATACGCAGTATTTT
cdr3_aa: CASSPGLAGGSLSTDTQYF

j_call: TRBJ2-2
d_call: .
clone_size: .
v_call: TRBV7-2
cdr3_nt: TGTGCCAGCAGCTTTTTATTGCAGGGGACGGGCACCGGGGAGCTGTTTTTT
cdr3_aa: CASSFLLQGTGTGELFF

j_call: TRBJ2-1
d_call: TRBD1
clone_size: once
v_call: TRBV19
cdr3_nt: TGTGCCAGTAGGGCAGACAGGGCTACCTACAATGAGCAGTTCTTC
cdr3_aa: CASRADRATYNEQFF

j_call: TRBJ1-4
d_call: .
clone_size: .
v_call: TRBV19
cdr3_nt: TGTGCCAGTAGTACTTTCTGGACGGGAGGGCTGTTTTTT
cdr3_aa: CASSTFWTGGLFF

j_call: TRBJ2-2
d_call: .
clone_size: .
v_call: TRBV4-1
cdr3_nt: TGCGCCAGCAGCCAAGTGAGGGGTAGCGGACACACCGGGGAGCTGTTTTTT
cdr3_aa: CASSQVRGSGHTGELFF

j_call: TRBJ1-6
d_call: TRBD1
clone_size: .
v_call: TRBV10-3
cdr3_nt: TGTGCCATGGGGACAGGGAATTCACCCCTCCACTTT
cdr3_aa: CAMGTGNSPLHF

j_call: TRBJ2-1
d_call: TRBD1
clone_size: .
v_call: TRBV7-2
cdr3_nt: TGTGCCAGCAGCTTAACACAGGGGGCTCCCAATGAGCAGTTCTTC
cdr3_aa: CASSLTQGAPNEQFF

j_call: TRBJ1-2
d_call: .
clone_size: .
v_call: TRBV11-2
cdr3_nt: TGTGCCAGCAGCACCGGCTATGTCACAGCCTATGGCTACACCTTC
cdr3_aa: CASSTGYVTAYGYTF

j_call: TRBJ1-1
d_call: .
clone_size: .
v_call: TRBV11-3
cdr3_nt: TGTGCCAGCACTACTAGCTTCGCGAACCAGAACACTGAAGCTTTCTTT
cdr3_aa: CASTTSFANQNTEAFF

j_call: TRBJ1-2
d_call: .
clone_size: .
v_call: TRBV12-3/TRBV12-4
cdr3_nt: TGTGCCAGCAGCCAGACAGCCAGCTATGGCTACACCTTC
cdr3_aa: CASSQTASYGYTF

j_call: TRBJ1-2
d_call: .
clone_size: .
v_call: TRBV6-5
cdr3_nt: TGTGCCAGCAGCCGTGGACAGATCTATGGCTACACCTTC
cdr3_aa: CASSRGQIYGYTF

j_call: TRBJ1-5
d_call: .
clone_size: .
v_call: TRBV10-3
cdr3_nt: TGTGCCGCGAGACCCCGACAGGGCAATCAGCCCCAGCATTTT
cdr3_aa: CAARPRQGNQPQHF

j_call: TRBJ1-2
d_call: .
clone_size: .
v_call: TRBV11-1
cdr3_nt: TGTGCCAGCAGCTTAACACAGGCCGACTATGGCTACACCTTC
cdr3_aa: CASSLTQADYGYTF

j_call: TRBJ2-3
d_call: .
clone_size: once
v_call: TRBV6-2/TRBV6-3
cdr3_nt: TGTGCCAGCAGTCACCTGACGGGGAAGAGCACAGATACGCAGTATTTT
cdr3_aa: CASSHLTGKSTDTQYF

j_call: TRBJ2-2
d_call: .
clone_size: .
v_call: TRBV18
cdr3_nt: TGTGCCAGCTCACCGGGCGCCGGGGAGCTGTTTTTT
cdr3_aa: CASSPGAGELFF

j_call: TRBJ2-4
d_call: TRBD2
clone_size: .
v_call: TRBV7-2
cdr3_nt: TGTGCCAGCAGCCCGGGGACTAGCGGGAGTCGGGACATTCAGTACTTC
cdr3_aa: CASSPGTSGSRDIQYF

j_call: TRBJ2-1
d_call: TRBD2
clone_size: .
v_call: TRBV30
cdr3_nt: TGTGCCTGGAGTGGCCTAGCGGGAGCCACAGAAGGAATTGAGCAGTTCTTC
cdr3_aa: CAWSGLAGATEGIEQFF

j_call: TRBJ2-5
d_call: .
clone_size: .
v_call: TRBV5-1
cdr3_nt: TGCGCCAGCAGCGAACAGGGCAGAGAGACCCAGTACTTC
cdr3_aa: CASSEQGRETQYF

j_call: TRBJ1-4
d_call: .
clone_size: .
v_call: TRBV3-1/TRBV3-2
cdr3_nt: TGTGCCAGCAGCCCGTCGGGGACTGAGAATGAAAAACTGTTTTTT
cdr3_aa: CASSPSGTENEKLFF

j_call: TRBJ2-1
d_call: TRBD2
clone_size: once
v_call: TRBV6-5
cdr3_nt: TGTGCCAGCAGCGGGGGGGCCCCCTGGAATGAGCAGTTCTTC
cdr3_aa: CASSGGAPWNEQFF

j_call: TRBJ1-5
d_call: .
clone_size: .
v_call: TRBV6-6
cdr3_nt: TGTGCCAGCTGTGACTCCTATCAGCCCCAGCATTTT
cdr3_aa: CASCDSYQPQHF

j_call: TRBJ1-2
d_call: TRBD1
clone_size: .
v_call: TRBV10-2
cdr3_nt: TGCGCCAGCAAGCAGACAGGGGGCGGTTATGGCTACACCTTC
cdr3_aa: CASKQTGGGYGYTF

j_call: TRBJ1-2
d_call: .
clone_size: .
v_call: TRBV6-5
cdr3_nt: TGTGCCAGCAGTTCAGGTTCCCAGGATTATGGCTACACCTTC
cdr3_aa: CASSSGSQDYGYTF

j_call: TRBJ2-2
d_call: .
clone_size: .
v_call: TRBV12-3/TRBV12-4
cdr3_nt: TGTGCCAGCAGTTTTAGCCCCGGGGAGCTGTTTTTT
cdr3_aa: CASSFSPGELFF

j_call: TRBJ2-2
d_call: TRBD1
clone_size: .
v_call: TRBV10-3
cdr3_nt: TGTGCCATCAGCGGACAGGCGAACACCGGGGAGCTGTTTTTT
cdr3_aa: CAISGQANTGELFF

j_call: TRBJ2-1
d_call: .
clone_size: .
v_call: TRBV9
cdr3_nt: TGTGCCAGCAGCCCCTGGAGGGGAGGTACCTACAATGAGCAGTTCTTC
cdr3_aa: CASSPWRGGTYNEQFF

j_call: TRBJ1-6
d_call: .
clone_size: .
v_call: TRBV12-2
cdr3_nt: TGTGCAAGTCGCACCAAACGCGGCAGGGGGCTCTATAATTCACCCCTCCACTTT
cdr3_aa: CASRTKRGRGLYNSPLHF

j_call: TRBJ1-6
d_call: TRBD1
clone_size: .
v_call: TRBV6-4
cdr3_nt: TGTGCCAGCAGTGACTCGACAGGGAATTCACCCCTCCACTTT
cdr3_aa: CASSDSTGNSPLHF

j_call: TRBJ1-5
d_call: TRBD1
clone_size: few
v_call: TRBV27
cdr3_nt: TGTGCCAGCAGTTTATCGGGGACAGGGGGTCAGCCCCAGCATTTT
cdr3_aa: CASSLSGTGGQPQHF

j_call: TRBJ2-5
d_call: TRBD2
clone_size: .
v_call: TRBV7-6
cdr3_nt: TGTGCCAGCAGCTTAGGTCTGAGCTTGGGCGGGAGGGAGACCCAGTACTTC
cdr3_aa: CASSLGLSLGGRETQYF

j_call: TRBJ2-5
d_call: TRBD1
clone_size: .
v_call: TRBV5-4
cdr3_nt: TGTGCCAGCAACCGACAGGGGGACCCCCAAGAGACCCAGTACTTC
cdr3_aa: CASNRQGDPQETQYF

j_call: TRBJ1-6
d_call: .
clone_size: .
v_call: TRBV7-6
cdr3_nt: TGTGCCAGCACCCAAGTGGAAGGGGTGGGCTCACCCCTCCACTTT
cdr3_aa: CASTQVEGVGSPLHF

j_call: TRBJ1-3
d_call: .
clone_size: .
v_call: TRBV5-5
cdr3_nt: TGTGCCAGCAGCTTTCCCGCCGGACTATACTCTGGAAACACCATATATTTT
cdr3_aa: CASSFPAGLYSGNTIYF

j_call: TRBJ2-1
d_call: TRBD1
clone_size: .
v_call: TRBV3-1/TRBV3-2
cdr3_nt: TGTGCCAGCAGCCAATCAAGTCATTGGCAGGGGGCGGGTGAGCAGTTCTTC
cdr3_aa: CASSQSSHWQGAGEQFF

j_call: TRBJ2-5
d_call: .
clone_size: .
v_call: TRBV11-3
cdr3_nt: TGTGCCAGCAGTCCTGGGGGGGCCTTACGAGAGACCCAGTACTTC
cdr3_aa: CASSPGGALRETQYF

j_call: TRBJ1-4
d_call: TRBD1
clone_size: .
v_call: TRBV5-1
cdr3_nt: TGCGCCAGCAGCTGGGACAGGGCGGAGAAAAAACTGTTTTTT
cdr3_aa: CASSWDRAEKKLFF

j_call: TRBJ2-3
d_call: .
clone_size: .
v_call: TRBV29-1
cdr3_nt: TGCAGCGTTGATGGGGGCGGACGGTGGGGAAGCACAGATACGCAGTATTTT
cdr3_aa: CSVDGGGRWGSTDTQYF

j_call: TRBJ2-2
d_call: TRBD1
clone_size: .
v_call: TRBV28
cdr3_nt: TGTGCCAGCAGAGGACAGGGGGCAAACACCGGGGAGCTGTTTTTT
cdr3_aa: CASRGQGANTGELFF

j_call: TRBJ2-2
d_call: TRBD1
clone_size: .
v_call: TRBV5-1
cdr3_nt: TGCGCCAGCAGCTGGGCCGGACAGGATAACACCGGGGAGCTGTTTTTT
cdr3_aa: CASSWAGQDNTGELFF

j_call: TRBJ1-2
d_call: .
clone_size: .
v_call: TRBV4-1
cdr3_nt: TGCGCCAGCAGCCATCCAGATCTTAACTATGGCTACACCTTC
cdr3_aa: CASSHPDLNYGYTF

j_call: TRBJ1-6
d_call: .
clone_size: .
v_call: TRBV11-2
cdr3_nt: TGTGCCAGCAGCTCAGGAGGGGGGGGCAATTCACCCCTCCACTTT
cdr3_aa: CASSSGGGGNSPLHF

j_call: TRBJ1-1
d_call: TRBD1
clone_size: .
v_call: TRBV10-3
cdr3_nt: TGTGCCACCGGACAGGGAATGAACACTGAAGCTTTCTTT
cdr3_aa: CATGQGMNTEAFF

j_call: TRBJ2-3
d_call: .
clone_size: .
v_call: TRBV6-5
cdr3_nt: TGTGCCAGCACGAAGCAGGGGCGTTCGGATACGCAGTATTTT
cdr3_aa: CASTKQGRSDTQYF

j_call: TRBJ2-1
d_call: TRBD2
clone_size: .
v_call: TRBV7-3
cdr3_nt: TGTGCCAGCAGCTTCTCCGGACTAGCGGGAGGGCCCAACAATGAGCAGTTCTTC
cdr3_aa: CASSFSGLAGGPNNEQFF

j_call: TRBJ2-5
d_call: .
clone_size: once
v_call: TRBV3-1/TRBV3-2
cdr3_nt: TGTGCCAGCAGCCCCTACCAAGAGACCCAGTACTTC
cdr3_aa: CASSPYQETQYF

j_call: TRBJ2-3
d_call: .
clone_size: .
v_call: TRBV2
cdr3_nt: TGTGCCAGCACCGACCTACTAGAGGCGCAGTATTTT
cdr3_aa: CASTDLLEAQYF

j_call: TRBJ2-2
d_call: .
clone_size: .
v_call: TRBV2
cdr3_nt: TGTGCCAGCGGGGGGTGGGGTAACACCGGGGAGCTGTTTTTT
cdr3_aa: CASGGWGNTGELFF

j_call: TRBJ2-1
d_call: .
clone_size: once
v_call: TRBV18
cdr3_nt: TGTGCCAGCTCACCCTTACTAAACGGCAATGAGCAGTTCTTC
cdr3_aa: CASSPLLNGNEQFF

j_call: TRBJ1-2
d_call: TRBD1
clone_size: .
v_call: TRBV6-1
cdr3_nt: TGTGCCAGCAGTGAGACAGGGGTCTATGGCTACACCTTC
cdr3_aa: CASSETGVYGYTF